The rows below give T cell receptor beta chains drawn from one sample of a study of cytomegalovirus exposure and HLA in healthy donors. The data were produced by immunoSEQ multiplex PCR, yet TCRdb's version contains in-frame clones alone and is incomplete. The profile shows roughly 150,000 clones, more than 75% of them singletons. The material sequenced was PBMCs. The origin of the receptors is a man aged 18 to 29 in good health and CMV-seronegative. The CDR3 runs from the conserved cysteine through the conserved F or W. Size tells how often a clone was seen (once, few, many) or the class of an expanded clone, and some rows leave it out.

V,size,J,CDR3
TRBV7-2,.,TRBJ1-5,CASSLAGTNGQPQHF
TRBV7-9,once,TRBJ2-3,CASSLPSGYTDTQYF
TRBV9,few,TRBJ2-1,CASSPVDRGPNEQFF
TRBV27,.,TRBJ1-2,CASSPLPGQIGYTF
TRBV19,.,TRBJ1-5,CASSRQGNSNQPQHF
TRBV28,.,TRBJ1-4,CASSGTVEKLFF
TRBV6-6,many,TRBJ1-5,CASTPQSNQPQHF
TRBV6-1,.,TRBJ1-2,CASSEQQGANGYTF
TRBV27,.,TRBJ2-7,CASRPTSGRSGEQYF
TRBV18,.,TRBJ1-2,CASSPPGQSIRGYTF
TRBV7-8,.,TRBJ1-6,CASSLGRTVNSPLHF
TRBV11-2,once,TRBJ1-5,CASSLTGVSQPQHF
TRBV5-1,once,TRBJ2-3,CASSLEGSDTQYF
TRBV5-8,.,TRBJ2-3,CASSLYGDTQYF
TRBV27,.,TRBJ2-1,CASSLSGRAYNEQFF
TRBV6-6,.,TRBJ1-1,CASRRENTEAFF